Detailed here is one T cell receptor (beta chain). Its specificity is unknown. This sample was included in a study of cytotoxic CD8 clonotypes in ibrutinib-treated CLL. Study details: Investigators reported approximately 25 partial and 2 complete responses; after median around 63 months, roughly 15 patients remained remitted and about twelve progressed. Notes on the study in general: At the start, clonality exceeded age-matched healthy donors and followed circulating CD8+ T-cell counts. Clonotypes that were public were uncommon, and they contracted or stayed stable on treatment.

Germline lookup yields CDR1 SGDLS and CDR2 YYNGEE. The ends were cut back, 3 bases at V and 3 bases at J, with 19 bases in the middle. CDR3 length equals 17 residues. The sequencing depth, 1 in 200,000 to 1 in 1 million T cells, was the target. Here immunoSEQ multiplex PCR was the method, and the copy in TCRdb shows in-frame clones only, minus some. The sample yields about 68,000 clones, 80% seen once. The chain carries TRBV9 and TRBJ2-1; the D gene could be TRBD1 or TRBD2 (6 bases each). This TCR was recovered from a human donor with chronic lymphocytic leukemia. This material consisted of PBMCs, taken at disease progression, from a patient treated with ibrutinib. The CDR3 reads CASSESGSGGGYNEQFF. CDR3 sequence (DNA): TGTGCCAGCAGCGAAAGCGGTAGCGGAGGGGGCTACAATGAGCAGTTCTTC.